This T cell receptor (beta chain) was obtained from a study of beta chain features in type 1 diabetes. Points from the study as a whole: The study found fewer insertions and more deletions at VDJ junctions in type 1 diabetes patients. PCR might pick shorter templates more often, in the same way for patients and controls. The analysis here could not establish whether HLA type shapes TCRB rearrangement. Moderately but significantly shorter TCRB CDR3s were found in Type 1 diabetes patients in all four CD4+ subsets.

Notes on this clone: As yet, its antigen is unknown.

Staining for CD45RO/CCR7/CD25/CD127/CD95/CD27 allowed sorting of CD4+ naive, central memory, regulatory and stem cell-like memory cells. Expressed TCRB transcripts were sequenced, since all the RNA that had been isolated was reverse transcribed. Sequencing used immunoSEQ multiplex PCR; TCRdb keeps in-frame clones, though not all of them. The sample contains around 690,000 clones, about an eighth of which appear only once. V dropped 10 bases and J dropped 0; count of bases not matched to a gene: 7. CDR1 and CDR2 (germline): ENHRY, SYGVKD. This CDR3 contains 14 residues. This sequence joins TRBV10-3 and TRBJ2-3; 7 bases match TRBD2. Sequencing was carried out using naive CD4+ T cells from blood. The receptor was derived from a young man with type 1 diabetes. The CDR3: CATASGSSTDTQYF. In nucleotides, the CDR3 is TGTGCCACCGCTAGCGGTAGTAGCACAGATACGCAGTATTTT.